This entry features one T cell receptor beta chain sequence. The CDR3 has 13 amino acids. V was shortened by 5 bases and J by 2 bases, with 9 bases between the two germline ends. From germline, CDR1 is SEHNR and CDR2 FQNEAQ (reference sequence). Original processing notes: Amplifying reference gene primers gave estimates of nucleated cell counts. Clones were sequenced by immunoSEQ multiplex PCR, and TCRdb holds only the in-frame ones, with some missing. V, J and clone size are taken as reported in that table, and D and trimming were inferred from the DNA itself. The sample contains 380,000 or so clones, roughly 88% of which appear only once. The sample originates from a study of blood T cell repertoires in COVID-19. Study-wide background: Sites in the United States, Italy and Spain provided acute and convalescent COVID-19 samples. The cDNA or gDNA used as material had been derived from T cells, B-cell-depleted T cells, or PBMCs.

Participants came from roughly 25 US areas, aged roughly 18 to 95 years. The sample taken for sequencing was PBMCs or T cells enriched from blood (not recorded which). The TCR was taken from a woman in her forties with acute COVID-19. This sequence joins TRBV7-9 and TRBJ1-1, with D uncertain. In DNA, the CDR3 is TGTGCCAGCAGCCCAGGTAGTAACACTGAAGCTTTCTTT. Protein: CASSPGSNTEAFF.